This T cell receptor beta chain was sequenced during a study of control samples from healthy donors and cancer patients. The CDR3 length is 14 residues. Germline V gene lookup returns CDR1 DFQATT and CDR2 SNEGSKA (reference sequence). With V trimmed by 3 bases and J by 10 bases, 10 bases remained unmatched. Some clones are missing from TCRdb's copy, which holds only in-frame ones; the method was immunoSEQ multiplex PCR. The repertoire consists of about 77,000 clones, with 85% to 95% occurring once and the leading ten covering 5.8%. J is TRBJ1-1 and V is TRBV20-1; 11 nucleotides agree with TRBD1. Source material: blood. The TCR comes from a woman aged 55-69 years in good health. This CDR3 reads CSASRTGTGGPAFF. The CDR3 DNA follows: TGCAGTGCTAGTCGAACAGGGACAGGGGGGCCAGCTTTCTTT.